This T cell receptor (beta chain) was profiled in a study of cytomegalovirus exposure and HLA in healthy donors. With 60 Vbeta and 13 Jbeta primers, the PCR was carried out. Only in-frame clones appear in the TCRdb table, and some are missing; sequencing was by immunoSEQ multiplex PCR. The sample has some 170,000 clones; 80% are singletons. The CDR3 covers 12 residues. The V end lost 4 bases, the J end lost 1 base, and 4 bases lay between the germline ends. Germline values: CDR1 SGHNT, CDR2 YYREEE (reference sequence). Study-wide findings and caveats: There were some public TCRs occurring in many donors, but most TCR sequences were rare. The study dropped some indistinguishable V segments, TRBV6-2 and TRBV6-3 among them. A later analysis by the authors found several of the most significant clusters apparently linked to common viral pathogens. There were around 160 TCR beta chains listed as cytomegalovirus-associated.

As regards this clone: No antigen is known for it.

The rearrangement uses TRBV5-4 and TRBJ2-3; D unclear. The sequence derives from a young man in good health and CMV-seropositive. Sequencing was performed on PBMCs. The CDR3 protein is CASSPGTDTQYF. DNA for the CDR3: TGTGCCAGCAGCCCCGGCACAGATACGCAGTATTTT.